This is a list of T cell receptor beta chains from one sample in a study of CD8+CD57+ T cells in acquired aplastic anemia. Via MiXCR, TCRdb re-called the reads, giving one row per CDR3 protein. The sample records 50,000 or so distinct CDR3 sequences, approximately 50% being singletons. Source material: sorted CD4+, CD8+, or CD8+CD57+ T cells (not recorded which) from PBMCs. Receptor source: a human donor with aplastic anemia. Each CDR3 is given without its conserved first and last residue. D genes are given only for firm matches. Clone size, where shown, is once, few, many, or a class for clones that have expanded.

j_call v_call d_call clone_size cdr3_length cdr3_aa
TRBJ1-3 TRBV29-1 TRBD1 NA 13 SLTGQGVTGNTIY
TRBJ1-2 TRBV25-1 NA many 11 ASTGGAGYGYT
TRBJ2-7 TRBV2 TRBD1 NA 13 ASSFGQGASYEQY
TRBJ2-7 TRBV5-1 TRBD2 NA 13 ASSFGAGVSYEQY
TRBJ2-2 TRBV4-3 NA many 14 ASSQDWAANTGELF
TRBJ2-3 TRBV7-8 NA NA 14 ASIQTAAVSTDTQY
TRBJ1-5 TRBV9 NA many 12 ASSVGGGGQPQH
TRBJ2-7 TRBV2 NA NA 11 ASSERGEGEQY
TRBJ1-2 TRBV6-1 TRBD1 NA 9 ASSQDRGWT
TRBJ2-7 TRBV29-1 NA once 11 SVEDDFSYEQY
TRBJ1-6 TRBV7-9 TRBD1 NA 11 ASRQGADSPLH
TRBJ1-2 TRBV19 TRBD1 NA 13 ASRFDRDSSYGYT
TRBJ2-7 TRBV25-1 TRBD1 NA 11 ASKPGGSYEQY
TRBJ1-2 TRBV20-1 TRBD1 NA 10 SAMTGTDGYT
TRBJ1-1 TRBV15 TRBD1 medium-sized 12 ATSQQGGNTEAF
TRBJ1-2 TRBV7-8 TRBD1 many 12 ASRPRTGRVGYT
TRBJ1-5 TRBV19 NA many 15 ASSVSHRAESNQPQH
TRBJ2-3 TRBV25-1 NA NA 14 ASSRTTGRIADTQY
TRBJ1-6 TRBV15 NA few 14 ATSRDLDPASSPLH
TRBJ1-2 TRBV10-3 TRBD1 NA 11 AISEAGGYGYT
TRBJ2-7 TRBV10-1 NA NA 10 ASSEWLGRQY
TRBJ1-4 TRBV7-9 NA many 14 ASSPDGEGENEKLF
TRBJ2-5 TRBV5-6 NA many 11 ASSLAVVETQY
TRBJ2-7 TRBV7-9 NA NA 11 ASSLAGGLEQY
TRBJ1-2 TRBV7-4 NA once 15 ASSFRGTDIPMVGYT
TRBJ1-2 TRBV11-2 NA NA 12 ASSLGTNSYGYT
TRBJ1-2 TRBV19 TRBD1 few 11 ASSIEGAWGYT
TRBJ2-1 TRBV19 TRBD2 NA 13 ASIHTSGIYNEQF
TRBJ2-3 TRBV4-2 TRBD1 NA 15 ASSAKRTGETPDTQY
TRBJ1-6 TRBV10-3 NA few 13 ASSYNLDGNSPPH
TRBJ2-5 TRBV20-1 NA NA 14 SARGGSGTLEETQY
TRBJ2-2 TRBV7-9 NA many 11 ASSPGETGELF
TRBJ1-1 TRBV5-1 NA many 11 ASSSPSGAEAF
TRBJ2-7 TRBV7-2 NA NA 9 ASSFANEQY
TRBJ2-7 TRBV29-1 NA medium-sized 12 SVMGLPSNYEQY
TRBJ2-7 TRBV7-2 TRBD1 few 13 ASSRIGGGSYEQY
TRBJ2-3 TRBV5-1 TRBD2 NA 13 ASSLAEGLADTQY
TRBJ2-7 TRBV7-2 NA medium-sized 9 ASSARGEQY
TRBJ1-1 TRBV7-8 NA NA 14 ASSTNLDRGDTEAF
TRBJ1-4 TRBV10-3 NA NA 11 AISERTNEKLF
TRBJ2-7 TRBV25-1 TRBD1 NA 13 ASSARDGRGREQY
TRBJ2-7 TRBV7-9 TRBD1 NA 12 ASSPGTGDYEQY
TRBJ2-7 TRBV5-1 NA NA 12 ASSLDAVNYEQY
TRBJ2-5 TRBV15 NA few 11 ATSRDPGETQY
TRBJ2-7 TRBV29-1 TRBD1 NA 10 SVRDRAYEQY
TRBJ2-1 TRBV10-1 NA medium-sized 13 ASSQGTILDNEQF
TRBJ1-1 TRBV19 NA NA 12 ASSISGRGTEAF
TRBJ1-1 TRBV30 TRBD1 many 11 AWTPGQGANTF
TRBJ1-1 TRBV19 NA NA 11 ASCWTENTEAF
TRBJ1-1 TRBV20-1 NA NA 11 SATGDLNTEAF
TRBJ1-2 TRBV2 TRBD1 NA 13 ASRSPGQANYGYT
TRBJ1-3 TRBV5-6 NA many 13 ASSHDSYSGNTIY
TRBJ1-5 TRBV2 NA NA 10 ASSVPNQPQH
TRBJ2-7 TRBV29-1 NA NA 8 SVASDEQY
TRBJ2-3 TRBV7-2 TRBD2 many 13 ASNPSGGVADTQY
TRBJ2-3 TRBV4-1 NA NA 10 ASSQSTDTQY
TRBJ2-1 TRBV10-3 NA NA 14 AISESNRKGSHEQF
TRBJ2-7 TRBV19 TRBD1 once 18 ASSSKMGDRGAGSSYEQY
TRBJ2-7 TRBV28 TRBD1 many 12 ATLRQGVSYEQY